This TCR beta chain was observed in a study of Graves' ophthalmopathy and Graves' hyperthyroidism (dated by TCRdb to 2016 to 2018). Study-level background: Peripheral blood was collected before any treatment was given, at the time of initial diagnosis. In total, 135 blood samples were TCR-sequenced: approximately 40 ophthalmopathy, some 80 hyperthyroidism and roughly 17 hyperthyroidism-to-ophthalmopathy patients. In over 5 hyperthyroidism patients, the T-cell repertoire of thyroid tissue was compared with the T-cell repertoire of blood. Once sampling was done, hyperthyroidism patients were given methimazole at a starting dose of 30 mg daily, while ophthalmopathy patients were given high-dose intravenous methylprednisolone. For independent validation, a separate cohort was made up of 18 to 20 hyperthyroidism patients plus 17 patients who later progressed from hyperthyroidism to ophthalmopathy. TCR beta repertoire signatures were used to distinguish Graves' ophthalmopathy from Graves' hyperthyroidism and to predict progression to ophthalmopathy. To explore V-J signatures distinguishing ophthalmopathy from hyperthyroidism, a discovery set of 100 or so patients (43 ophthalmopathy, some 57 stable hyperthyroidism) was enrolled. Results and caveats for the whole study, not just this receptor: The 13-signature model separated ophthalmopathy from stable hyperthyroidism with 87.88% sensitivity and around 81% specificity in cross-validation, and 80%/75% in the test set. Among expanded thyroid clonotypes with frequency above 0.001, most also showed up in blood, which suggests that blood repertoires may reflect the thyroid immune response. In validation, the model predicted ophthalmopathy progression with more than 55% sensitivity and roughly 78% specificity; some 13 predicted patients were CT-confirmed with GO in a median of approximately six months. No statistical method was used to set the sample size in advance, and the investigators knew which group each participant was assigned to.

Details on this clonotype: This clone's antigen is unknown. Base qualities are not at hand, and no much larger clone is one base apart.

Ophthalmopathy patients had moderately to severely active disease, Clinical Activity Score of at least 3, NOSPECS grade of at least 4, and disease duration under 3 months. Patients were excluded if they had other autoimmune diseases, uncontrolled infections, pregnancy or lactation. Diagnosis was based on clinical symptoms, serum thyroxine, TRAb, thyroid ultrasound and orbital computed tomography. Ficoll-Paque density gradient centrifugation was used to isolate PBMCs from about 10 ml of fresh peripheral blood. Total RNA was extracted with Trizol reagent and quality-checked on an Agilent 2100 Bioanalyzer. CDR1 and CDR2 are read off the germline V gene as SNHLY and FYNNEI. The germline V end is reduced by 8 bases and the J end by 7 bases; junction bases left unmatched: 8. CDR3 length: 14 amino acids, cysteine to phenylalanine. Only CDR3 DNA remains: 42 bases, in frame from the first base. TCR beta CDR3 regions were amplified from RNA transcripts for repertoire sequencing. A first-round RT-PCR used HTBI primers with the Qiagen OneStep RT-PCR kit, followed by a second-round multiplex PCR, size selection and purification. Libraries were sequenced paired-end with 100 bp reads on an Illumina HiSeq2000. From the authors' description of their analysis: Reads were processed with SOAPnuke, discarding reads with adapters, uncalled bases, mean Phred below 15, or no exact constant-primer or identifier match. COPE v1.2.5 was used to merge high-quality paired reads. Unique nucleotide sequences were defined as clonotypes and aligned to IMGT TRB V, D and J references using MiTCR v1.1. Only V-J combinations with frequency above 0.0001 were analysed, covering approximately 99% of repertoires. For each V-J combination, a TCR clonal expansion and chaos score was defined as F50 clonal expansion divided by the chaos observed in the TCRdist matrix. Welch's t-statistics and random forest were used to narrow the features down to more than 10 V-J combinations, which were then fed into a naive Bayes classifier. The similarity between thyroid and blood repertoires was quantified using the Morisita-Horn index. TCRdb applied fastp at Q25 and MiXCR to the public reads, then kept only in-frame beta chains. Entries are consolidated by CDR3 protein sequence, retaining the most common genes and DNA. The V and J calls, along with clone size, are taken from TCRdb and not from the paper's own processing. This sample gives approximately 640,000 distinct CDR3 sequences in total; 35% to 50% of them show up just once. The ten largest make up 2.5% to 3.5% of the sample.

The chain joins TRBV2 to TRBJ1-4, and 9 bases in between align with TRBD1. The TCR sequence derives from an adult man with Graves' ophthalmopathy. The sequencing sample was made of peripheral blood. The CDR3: CASVHRGPGEKLFF. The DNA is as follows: TGTGCCAGCGTGCACAGGGGGCCGGGTGAAAAACTGTTTTTT.